The rows below give T cell receptor beta chains drawn from one sample of a study of radiotherapy plus CTLA-4 blockade in lung cancer. Produced via immunoSEQ multiplex PCR; TCRdb's table is partial and in-frame only. The sample lists tens of thousands of clones, about 88% occurring once. The sequencing here drew on peripheral blood, taken from a patient treated with radiotherapy plus ipilimumab. These receptors were obtained from a human donor with non-small cell lung cancer that progressed on radiotherapy plus ipilimumab. The CDR3 runs from the conserved cysteine through the conserved F or W. Fields, in order: V gene, D gene, J gene, clone size, CDR3 DNA, CDR3 protein. A D gene is named only where the DNA matches it firmly. Size is omitted from some rows. Given values are once, few, many or a class for expanded clones.

TRBV21-1,-,TRBJ2-7,-,TGTGCCAGCAGCGCGAGTGGGACTAGCGGGAGTCGATACGAGCAGTACTTC,CASSASGTSGSRYEQYF
TRBV19,-,TRBJ1-1,-,TGTGCCAGTAGTAACTGGATTAACACTGAAGCTTTCTTT,CASSNWINTEAFF
TRBV2,-,TRBJ1-5,-,TGTGCCAGCAGGGCAGGGACGGGAAGCAATCAGCCCCAGCATTTT,CASRAGTGSNQPQHF
TRBV6-5,-,TRBJ2-7,-,TGTGCCAGCAGTGCGTGGAGGGACTACGAGCAGTACTTC,CASSAWRDYEQYF
TRBV5-1,TRBD1,TRBJ1-1,-,TGCGCCAGCAGCCCGGTGGGGACAGGGGGGAACACTGAAGCTTTCTTT,CASSPVGTGGNTEAFF
TRBV11-3,TRBD1,TRBJ2-4,few,TGTGCCAGCACCAAAACATTGGCAGGGGGAAACATTCAGTACTTC,CASTKTLAGGNIQYF
TRBV7-9,-,TRBJ1-5,-,TGTGCCAGCAGCTTAGCAGGGGGGGGAAATCAGCCCCAGCATTTT,CASSLAGGGNQPQHF
TRBV5-6,-,TRBJ2-7,-,TGTGCCAGCAGCTTGAACCCGAGCGGAGCCTACGAGCAGTACTTC,CASSLNPSGAYEQYF
TRBV4-3,-,TRBJ2-5,-,TGCGCCAGCAGCCAAGTCGGAGGGGAAGAGACCCAGTACTTC,CASSQVGGEETQYF
TRBV10-3,-,TRBJ1-2,-,TGTGCCATCAGAACGGACCCTACTAACTATGGCTACACCTTC,CAIRTDPTNYGYTF
TRBV2,-,TRBJ2-5,-,TGTGCCAGCAGTCTGCGCAGCGACGGGAGTGAGACCCAGTACTTC,CASSLRSDGSETQYF
TRBV6-5,-,TRBJ2-7,-,TGTGCCAGCCTGGCAGGAAGGTCCTACGAGCAGTACTTC,CASLAGRSYEQYF
TRBV19,TRBD1,TRBJ1-4,-,TGTGCCAGTTCTGGACAGGGAGGCGAAAAACTGTTTTTT,CASSGQGGEKLFF
TRBV5-8,-,TRBJ2-3,-,TGTGCCAGCAGCTTGGCCTCCCTTACGGGCACAGATACGCAGTATTTT,CASSLASLTGTDTQYF
TRBV10-2,-,TRBJ1-5,-,TGCGCCAGCGCGGGGCCCGCAGGGCCAAATCAGCCCCAGCATTTT,CASAGPAGPNQPQHF
TRBV27,TRBD2,TRBJ2-1,-,TGTGCCAGCCATCCGGGGACCTGGACTAGCATCTACAATGAGCAGTTCTTC,CASHPGTWTSIYNEQFF
TRBV7-6,TRBD2,TRBJ2-3,-,TGTGCCAGCAGCTCGGGACTAGCGGGGGGAACAGATACGCAGTATTTT,CASSSGLAGGTDTQYF
TRBV10-3,-,TRBJ2-1,-,TGTGCCATCAGTGAGTCTGAAGGCGGGACCTCCTACAATGAGCAGTTCTTC,CAISESEGGTSYNEQFF
TRBV30,-,TRBJ1-5,-,TGTGCCTGGAGTGTAGCCAATCAGCCCCAGCATTTT,CAWSVANQPQHF
TRBV18,-,TRBJ1-4,-,TGTGCCAGCTCACCACCTCGACATCGGTTGGTACTTAATGAAAAACTGTTTTTT,CASSPPRHRLVLNEKLFF
TRBV29-1,-,TRBJ2-7,-,TGCAGCGTTGAGAAGACGCAGGTATATCACGAGCAGTACTTC,CSVEKTQVYHEQYF
TRBV10-3,-,TRBJ2-3,-,TGTGCCATCAGTGAGTCCTTCGACGGGGCCCCTTCCACAGATACGCAGTATTTT,CAISESFDGAPSTDTQYF
TRBV5-4,TRBD2,TRBJ2-7,-,TGTGCCAGCAGCTCAAGTGGGGGGGCCTACGAGCAGTACTTC,CASSSSGGAYEQYF
TRBV27,TRBD1,TRBJ1-4,-,TGTGCCAGCAGTTGGACAGGTGCTTCAACTAATGAAAAACTGTTTTTT,CASSWTGASTNEKLFF